This T cell receptor (beta chain) emerged from a study of shared clonotypes between healthy human individuals (dated by TCRdb to about 2020). With respect to the entire study: A couple of women and a few men aged 18 to 49 years were included in the cohort. For each donor, three plates each were used for CD4 naive and CD4 memory, two plates were used for CD8 naive, and one plate was used for CD8 memory. To estimate repertoire size and how much clonotypes are shared between individuals, the study performed deep sequencing of blood TCR repertoires from about five healthy adults. To increase sequencing depth and limit assay-specific biases, TCR repertoire library preparation and sequencing were carried out by different laboratories using diverse techniques. Each donor's leukapheresis produced roughly between about 0.8 and 10 billion PBMCs.

The donors were healthy, HIV-negative adults with no recently reported acute infections or vaccinations. Every donor was a Caucasian adult residing in Nashville, Tennessee, USA. CD4+ T cells were enriched by magnetic negative selection; naive cells were then positively selected on CD45RA, and the negative fraction formed the memory subset. Blood was collected by leukapheresis, and PBMCs were isolated by Ficoll-Histopaque density gradient centrifugation and then cryopreserved in liquid nitrogen vapor phase. Analytical flow cytometry was used to check the purity and quantity of every magnetically sorted T cell population. Genomic DNA was isolated from every sorted fraction and measured by UV absorbance on a Nanodrop 2000c. V has 5 bases trimmed and J has 1 base trimmed; junction bases matching no gene number 9. The cysteine opens and the phenylalanine closes a CDR3 of 17 amino acids. Solely the CDR3 DNA is kept, with 51 bases framed from the first base. Via the germline V gene, CDR1 is SGHTA and CDR2 FQGNSA.

TCR CDR3 regions were amplified from genomic DNA by multiplex PCR using the deep immunoSEQ assay. For each cell subset, the extracted genomic DNA was distributed evenly across all wells of several immunoSEQ 96-well plates, and each plate served as one replicate. For sorted subsets, around 0.2 ug of genomic DNA, equivalent to about 30,000 T cell genomes, went into each replicate PCR. Purified libraries were measured with a Qubit 3.0 fluorometer, size-checked on a Bioanalyzer 2100, and measured again with the KAPA Library Quantification kit. A separate single-read 150-cycle Illumina NextSeq 550 flow cell was used to sequence each immunoSEQ 96-well plate. Processing in the source paper ran as follows. Because only junctional sequences without quality scores were contained in the immunoSEQ output, filtering matching that applied to full-length reads could not be performed. To assign V/J genes and CDR3, sequences were annotated using PyIR, a Python wrapper for IgBLAST v1.9, with IMGT germline references. Reads with weak V/J assignments (E-value above 1e-6), missing CDR3, stop codons, out-of-frame junctions, or ambiguous translated residues were removed. V3J clonotypes were defined as sequences sharing an identical inferred V gene, J gene, and CDR3 amino acid sequence. The percentage overlap between two repertoires was calculated by dividing the number of shared unique clonotypes by the size of the smaller repertoire. Richness of each repertoire was evaluated using RTK rarefaction, the Chao1 estimator, and Recon v2.1 estimates of unobserved clonotypes. OLGA was used to compute generation probabilities for all TCRbeta clonotypes that the gDNA method yielded from several donors. In TCRdb, the immuneACCESS table is reduced to in-frame sequences with V and J assigned. These tables do not hold every clone; where another copy was compared, an unresolved V gene accounts for under half, and the others remain unexplained. V, J and clone size reflect that table, while D and trimming were determined from the DNA. The sample table contains some 500,000 clones; only one count was recorded for almost 97% of them. About 0.057% of the sample rests with the top ten.

Points the paper makes about the study in general: Only blood was sampled, and tissue TCR repertoires likely differ from those in blood. When four donors were compared, the shared fraction of clonotypes was roughly 5% for naive CD4, roughly 3.3% for naive CD8, about 2.4% for memory CD4, and less than 0.5% for memory CD8. Higher generation probabilities were observed for clonotypes shared by all four sorted-subset donors than for non-shared clonotypes. Rarefaction of sorted-subset datasets indicated incomplete sequencing despite the large sequencing depth. The genetic and exposure-history diversity represented was limited by the small number of donors. Larger estimated clonotype richness was generally found for naive subsets than for memory subsets. Based on pairwise subsampling, the degree of clonotype sharing among donors was expected to be affected by sequencing depth.

On this clone itself: Its recognized antigen is unknown. Base qualities are not provided; no much larger clone lies one nucleotide away.

The sample comprised naive CD4+ T cells sorted from blood. What the cell subset or site label conveys for this sample: CD45RA+ positively selected. This receptor was taken from a woman aged 30 to 39 in good health. The chain couples TRBV7-2 to TRBJ2-4; the central 9 bases match TRBD2. Here the CDR3 is given as CASSPSSSGIAKNIQYF. The DNA reads TGTGCCAGCAGCCCAAGTTCTAGCGGGATTGCCAAAAACATTCAGTACTTC.